The present TCR beta chain was sequenced within a study of T cells in localized non-small cell lung cancer. As regards this clone: Its target is unknown.

Profiled with immunoSEQ multiplex PCR; TCRdb holds only in-frame clones, not every one. The sample carries around 20,000 clones, about 90% recorded once. Overall study results and limits: An association was observed between higher blood T cell density and longer overall survival.

The input for sequencing was peripheral blood, taken before any cancer treatment. This clonotype was sampled from a woman aged 40-70 years with stage I lung adenocarcinoma.

CDR3 amino acids: CASSISGPENTGELFF. As DNA, the CDR3 is TGTGCCAGCAGTATTTCGGGACCCGAGAACACCGGGGAGCTGTTTTTT. This rearrangement joins TRBV13 to TRBJ2-2; D might be TRBD1 or TRBD2, each matching 5 bases. Germline CDR1 is PRHDT and CDR2 is FYEKMQ (reference sequence). This CDR3 spans 16 amino acids. Deletions cut 6 bases from V and 1 base from J, with 15 bases between.